Detailed here is one TCR beta chain. Its antigen is still unknown. With 0 bases removed from V and 2 bases from J, the gap between germline ends came to 11 bases. The CDR3 runs 16 residues. The germline gives CDR1 SGHRS, CDR2 YFSETQ. These data belong to a study of CD8 T cells in ankylosing spondylitis. TCRdb re-called the 5' RACE reads with MiXCR, one entry per CDR3 protein. The sample records some 340,000 distinct CDR3 sequences, around 15% being singletons. Points from the study as a whole: A number of the motif variants had already been described in reactive arthritis synovial fluid and blood.

Sequenced input: blood, either unsorted or a sorted T cell fraction (not recorded which). The rearrangement links TRBV5-1 to TRBJ2-2; no clear D. The clonotype originates from a male donor with ankylosing spondylitis or in good health (not recorded which). The CDR3 DNA reads as TGCGCCAGCAGCTTGGCAGCGACACTAAACACCGGGGAGCTGTTTTTT. Translation gives CASSLAATLNTGELFF.